Listed here are 3 T cell receptor beta chains from one sample, sequenced in a study of blood T cell repertoires in COVID-19. Measured with immunoSEQ multiplex PCR; TCRdb has only the in-frame clones, and not every one. The sample has fewer than 350,000 clones; approximately 85% are singletons. The sample was PBMCs or T cells enriched from blood (not recorded which). These receptors were obtained from a man aged 25 to 45 who had recovered from COVID-19.

This clone was seen just once. V is TRBV9 and J is TRBJ1-2, with 7 bases fitting TRBD1. Trimming cost V 3 bases and J 8 bases; bases outside gene matches: 4. This CDR3 spans 12 amino acids. CDR1 is SGDLS and CDR2 is YYNGEE in the germline V gene. The CDR3 nucleotides read TGTGCCAGCAGCGATAACAGGGGCGGCTACACCTTC. This codes for CASSDNRGGYTF.

CDR3 sequence (DNA): TGTGCCAGCACCCGGGGGGGCCCCCTGAACACTGAAGCTTTCTTT. It specifies CASTRGGPLNTEAFF. The genes are TRBV6-5 and TRBJ1-1; D perhaps matches TRBD1 (6 bases). V was trimmed by 7 bases and J by 0 bases, leaving 15 bases between them. Germline loops: CDR1 MNHEY, CDR2 SVGAGI. The CDR3 extends over 15 amino acids.

Only one count was recorded for this clone. For the CDR3, the DNA is TGTGCCAGCAGCCTCCTCTTCTCTGGGGCCAACGTCCTGACTTTC. This sequence encodes CASSLLFSGANVLTF. The chain combines TRBV5-4 with TRBJ2-6; D is ambiguous. Trimming pared 4 bases from V and 0 bases from J, leaving 8 bases between. The V gene's germline CDR1 is SGHNT and CDR2 YYREEE (reference sequence). The CDR3 is 15 amino acids.